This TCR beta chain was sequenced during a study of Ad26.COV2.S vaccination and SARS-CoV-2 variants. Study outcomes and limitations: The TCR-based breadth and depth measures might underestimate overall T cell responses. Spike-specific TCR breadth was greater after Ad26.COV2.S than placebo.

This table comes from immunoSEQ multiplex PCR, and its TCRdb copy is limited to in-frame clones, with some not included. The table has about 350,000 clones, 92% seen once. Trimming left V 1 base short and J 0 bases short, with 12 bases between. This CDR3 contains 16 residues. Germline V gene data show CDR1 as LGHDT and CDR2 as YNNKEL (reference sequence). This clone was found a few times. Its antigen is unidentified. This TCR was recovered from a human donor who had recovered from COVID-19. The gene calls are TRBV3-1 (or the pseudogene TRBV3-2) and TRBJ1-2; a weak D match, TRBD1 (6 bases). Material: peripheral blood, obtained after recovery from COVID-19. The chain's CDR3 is CASSQAGALANYGYTF. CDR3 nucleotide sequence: TGTGCCAGCAGCCAAGCGGGGGCCTTAGCTAACTATGGCTACACCTTC.